A single sample gave rise to the 21 T cell receptor beta chains below, sequenced in a study of OX40 agonist ivuxolimab in advanced cancers. This table comes from immunoSEQ multiplex PCR, and its TCRdb copy is limited to in-frame clones, with some not included. The sample lists about 13,000 clones, 65% to 70% occurring once. Sequencing was performed on CD4+ or CD8+ T cells sorted from blood, taken in a trial of the OX40 agonist ivuxolimab. These receptors all come from an adult with an advanced solid tumor such as melanoma, head and neck, liver or kidney cancer.

V and J are TRBV5-4 and TRBJ1-2; 7 bases map to TRBD1. Germline V gives CDR1 SGHNT, CDR2 YYREEE (reference sequence). This CDR3 region has 13 residues. The ends lost 0 bases at V and 6 bases at J; junction bases unmatched: 2. As DNA, the CDR3 is TGTGCCAGCAGCTTGGGACAGGGAGATGGCTACACCTTC. Translated: CASSLGQGDGYTF.

CDR3 sequence reads: CASSHDDYEQYF. Here the CDR3 DNA reads TGTGCCAGCAGCCACGACGACTACGAGCAGTACTTC. The chain links TRBV28 to TRBJ2-7, with D hard to call. The length of the CDR3 is 12 residues. The germline V and J ends were trimmed by 6 bases and 3 bases, with 9 bases remaining between them. Germline CDR1 and CDR2: MDHEN and SYDVKM.

The chain links TRBV9 to TRBJ2-7, with no clear D. Looked up from germline, CDR1 is SGDLS and CDR2 is YYNGEE. This CDR3 has 13 amino acids. V was pared by 0 bases and J by 7 bases, with 11 bases between. The CDR3 reads CASSVEAWEEQYF. CDR3 DNA: TGTGCCAGCAGCGTAGAGGCGTGGGAAGAGCAGTACTTC.

The chain uses TRBV10-3 and TRBJ1-4; D may be TRBD1 (6 bases). Trimming left V 11 bases short and J 5 bases short, with 15 bases between. Germline CDR1 reads ENHRY; CDR2 reads SYGVKD. This CDR3 region has 13 residues. CDR3 bases: TGTGCCGCCACAGGGAGCAAAAATGAAAAACTGTTTTTT. This translates into CAATGSKNEKLFF.

The chain carries TRBV2 and TRBJ2-5; D perhaps matches TRBD1 (6 bases). The CDR3 has 14 residues. Trimming removed 4 bases from V and 5 bases from J, with 14 bases in between. CDR1 is SNHLY, CDR2 FYNNEI, per germline. The CDR3 region is CASSVEQGSETQYF. CDR3 DNA sequence: TGTGCCAGCAGTGTCGAACAGGGCAGTGAGACCCAGTACTTC.

V is TRBV7-9 and J is TRBJ1-2; D uncertain. CDR1 is SEHNR and CDR2 is FQNEAQ in the germline V gene (reference sequence). The V and J ends lost 5 bases and 3 bases respectively, with 16 bases between them. This CDR3 is built from 15 residues. The CDR3 DNA follows: TGTGCCAGCAGCCCGACTGTCGCCGGGGACTATGGCTACACCTTC. This sequence encodes CASSPTVAGDYGYTF.

This rearrangement joins TRBV6-6 to TRBJ1-2, with TRBD1 matching 7 bases. The CDR3 has 15 amino acids. Germline values: CDR1 MNHNY, CDR2 SVGAGI (reference sequence). V lost 4 bases to trimming and J lost 6 bases; unmatched junction nucleotides: 11. The CDR3 region has the DNA TGTGCCAGCAGTTTAGGGACAGCGACTTATGATGGCTACACCTTC. Translated, it gives CASSLGTATYDGYTF.

The sample holds a few counts of this clone. The genes are TRBV11-3 and TRBJ2-1; D possibly corresponds to TRBD1 (6 bases). V was shortened by 3 bases and J by 6 bases, with 15 bases between the two germline ends. The CDR3 length is 15 residues. The germline V gene encodes CDR1 SGHNT and CDR2 YENEEA. The CDR3 region has the DNA TGTGCCAGCAGCTTTAGGTCAGGGGCGGGCAATGAGCAGTTCTTC. As protein: CASSFRSGAGNEQFF.

The chain links TRBV28 to TRBJ2-4; 8 bases are shared with TRBD1. In germline, CDR1 is MDHEN, CDR2 SYDVKM. The CDR3 length is 16 residues. Trimming cost V 5 bases and J 2 bases; bases outside gene matches: 8. Written as DNA, the CDR3 is TGTGCCAGCAGTCTGGACAGGGCGGGTTCCAAAAACATTCAGTACTTC. It encodes CASSLDRAGSKNIQYF.

This clone was counted only a few times. V is TRBV27 and J is TRBJ2-7; 7 nucleotides align to TRBD1. The CDR3 contains 14 residues. Germline CDR1 and CDR2: MNHEY and SMNVEV (reference sequence). The V and J ends lost 6 bases and 5 bases, in that order; junction bases with no gene match: 10. CDR3: CASRKTGSGNEQYF. In DNA, the CDR3 is TGTGCCAGCAGAAAGACAGGGTCCGGAAACGAGCAGTACTTC.

The rearrangement links TRBV27 to TRBJ2-3, with D possibly TRBD1 on 6 matching bases. Germline-derived CDR1 and CDR2 are MNHEY and SMNVEV (reference sequence). Between the trimmed V and J ends, which lost 6 bases and 5 bases, there was a span of 12 bases. The CDR3 is 13 amino acids. CDR3 residues: CASSWGHGDTQYF. The CDR3 nucleotides are TGTGCCAGCAGCTGGGGGCACGGAGATACGCAGTATTTT.

V gene TRBV28 combines with J gene TRBJ1-2, with D possibly being TRBD1 (6 bases). Germline CDR1 reads MDHEN; CDR2 reads SYDVKM. This CDR3 has 12 amino acids. V gave up 3 bases and J gave up 8 bases, with 10 bases separating them. The CDR3: CASSFPGDGYTF. The CDR3 region has the DNA TGTGCCAGCAGTTTTCCAGGGGACGGCTACACCTTC.

Notes on this clone: A much larger clone differs by one base, so this may be a read error. At the DNA level, this CDR3 is encoded by other sequences in the same sample as well. V and J are TRBV6-5 and TRBJ1-1, with 8 bases aligning to TRBD1. Germline values: CDR1 MNHEY, CDR2 SVGAGI. The CDR3 length is 15 residues. CDR3 DNA sequence: TGTGCCAGCAGTTACACCGGGACAGGTGGGACTGAAGCCTTCTTT. It yields the protein CASSYTGTGGTEAFF.

By its share, this clone is medium-sized. The chain recombines TRBV18 with TRBJ2-5; D is unclear. V lost 2 bases to trimming and J lost 2 bases, with 6 bases between them. The CDR3 loop spans 13 amino acids. Germline-derived CDR1 and CDR2 are KGHSH and LQKENI. CDR3 amino acids: CASSPSPQETQYF. For the CDR3, the DNA is TGTGCCAGCTCACCAAGCCCTCAAGAGACCCAGTACTTC.

This clone was seen a few times. The chain carries TRBV7-9 and TRBJ1-1; D not resolved. This CDR3 is 12 amino acids long. V was clipped by 4 bases and J by 3 bases, with 6 bases between them. CDR1 is SEHNR, CDR2 FQNEAQ, per germline (reference sequence). Written as DNA, the CDR3 is TGTGCCAGCAGCTCCATGGACACTGAAGCTTTCTTT. It is translated as CASSSMDTEAFF.

This clone showed up just once. The chain recombines TRBV6-5 with TRBJ2-2; D is uncertain. Germline assignment: CDR1 MNHEY and CDR2 SVGAGI. The CDR3 is made up of 12 amino acids. V gave up 7 bases and J gave up 1 base, with 4 bases separating them. This CDR3 reads CASTGNTGELFF. The CDR3, as DNA: TGTGCCAGCACAGGGAACACCGGGGAGCTGTTTTTT.

CDR3 DNA sequence: TGCGCCAGCAGCGGTTCTTACCCCCTTTACGAGCAGTACTTC. Its translation is CASSGSYPLYEQYF. The V gene is TRBV5-1, the J gene TRBJ2-7; D unclear. The CDR3 is 14 amino acids. V gave up 4 bases and J gave up 4 bases, with 15 bases separating them. The V gene's germline CDR1 is SGHRS and CDR2 YFSETQ.

This CDR3 reads CASRTPLRGGLRETQYF. The CDR3 nucleotides read TGTGCCAGCAGGACCCCATTGCGGGGGGGCCTGCGAGAGACCCAGTACTTC. This chain connects TRBV28 to TRBJ2-5, with 9 bases identical to TRBD2. With V trimmed by 6 bases and J by 4 bases, 15 bases remained unmatched. CDR1 MDHEN and CDR2 SYDVKM come from the germline V gene. CDR3 length equals 17 residues.

There are a few counts of this clone. This chain uses TRBV10-2 with TRBJ1-4, with D maybe TRBD1 (5 bases). The ends were cut back, 0 bases at V and 7 bases at J, with 12 bases in the middle. This CDR3 comprises 15 residues. Germline CDR1 is WSHSY and CDR2 is SAAADI. The DNA of the CDR3 is TGCGCCAGCAGTGAGTCTCCTCCCGGGGGTGAAAAACTGTTTTTT. Residues: CASSESPPGGEKLFF.

In nucleotides, the CDR3 is TGTGCCAGCAGTAACGGACAGGGCTACACAGATACGCAGTATTTT. It encodes CASSNGQGYTDTQYF. The rearrangement links TRBV6-6 to TRBJ2-3; 8 bases align to TRBD1. Trimming cost V 5 bases and J 2 bases; bases outside gene matches: 6. The CDR3 contains 15 residues. Germline-derived CDR1 and CDR2 are MNHNY and SVGAGI (reference sequence).

This clone was found a few times. Other DNA sequences within the sample encode an identical CDR3. This chain links TRBV28 with TRBJ2-7, with a weak D call TRBD2 (5 bases). V lost 5 bases and J lost 3, with 17 bases in between. The CDR3 is 15 residues long. The germline gives CDR1 MDHEN, CDR2 SYDVKM. In DNA, the CDR3 is TGTGCCAGCAGTCTTCTTGGAGGCGACCTCTACGAGCAGTACTTC. Protein product: CASSLLGGDLYEQYF.